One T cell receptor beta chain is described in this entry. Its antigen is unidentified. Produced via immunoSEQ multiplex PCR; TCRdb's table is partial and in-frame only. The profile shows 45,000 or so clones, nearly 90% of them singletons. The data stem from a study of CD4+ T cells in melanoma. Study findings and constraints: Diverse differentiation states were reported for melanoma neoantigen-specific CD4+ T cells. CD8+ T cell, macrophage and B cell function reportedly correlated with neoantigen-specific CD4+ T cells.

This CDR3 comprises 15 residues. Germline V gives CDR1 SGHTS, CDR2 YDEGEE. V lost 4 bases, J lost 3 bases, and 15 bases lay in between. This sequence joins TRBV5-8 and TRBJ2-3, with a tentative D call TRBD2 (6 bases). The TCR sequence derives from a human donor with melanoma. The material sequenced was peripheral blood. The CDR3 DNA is TGTGCCAGCAGCCTCCTACTAGCCAGAACAGATACGCAGTATTTT. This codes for CASSLLLARTDTQYF.